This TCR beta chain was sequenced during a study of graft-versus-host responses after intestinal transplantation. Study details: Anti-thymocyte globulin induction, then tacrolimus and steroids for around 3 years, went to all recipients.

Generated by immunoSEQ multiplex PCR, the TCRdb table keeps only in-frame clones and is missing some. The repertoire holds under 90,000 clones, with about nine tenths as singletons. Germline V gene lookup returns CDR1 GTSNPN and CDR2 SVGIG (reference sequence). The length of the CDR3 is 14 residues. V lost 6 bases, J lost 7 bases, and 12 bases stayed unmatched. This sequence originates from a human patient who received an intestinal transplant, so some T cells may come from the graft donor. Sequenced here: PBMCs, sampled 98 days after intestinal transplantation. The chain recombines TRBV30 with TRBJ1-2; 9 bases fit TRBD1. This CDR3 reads CACYRDREWRGYTF. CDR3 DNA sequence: TGTGCCTGTTACCGGGACAGGGAATGGCGTGGCTACACCTTC. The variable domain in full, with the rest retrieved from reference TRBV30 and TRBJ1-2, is SQTIHQWPATLVQPVGSPLSLECTVEGTSNPNLYWYRQAAGRGLQLLFYSVGIGQISSEVPQNLSASRPQDRQFILSSKKLLLSDSGFYLCACYRDREWRGYTFGSGTRLTVV.